This T cell receptor (beta chain) was identified in a study of blood T cells in healthy people across ages. Next came a second PCR, run for 7 to 11 cycles, which used a sample-barcoded 5' primer along with a J-beta primer mix. TCRdb itself ran the 5' RACE reads through MiXCR, one entry per CDR3 protein. The sample carries just over 800,000 distinct CDR3 sequences, around 62% recorded once. This CDR3 contains 14 residues. Germline loops: CDR1 MDHEN, CDR2 SYDVKM. V lost 6 bases and J 4 bases, leaving 16 bases between the germline ends. In this sample, this clonotype turned up once. The V call is TRBV28, the J call TRBJ2-7, with TRBD2 as a possible D gene (6 bases). The sample comprised blood. The clonotype was recovered from a man between 25 and 39 years old in good health. The DNA for the CDR3 is TGTGCCAGCAGCGCGGCGGGGCCGCCGTACGAGCAGTACTTC. This encodes CASSAAGPPYEQYF. Full variable domain (remainder filled in from reference TRBV28 and TRBJ2-7): DVKVTQSSRYLVKRTGEKVFLECVQDMDHENMFWYRQDPGLGLRLIYFSYDVKMKEKGDIPEGYSVSREKKERFSLILESASTNQTSMYLCASSAAGPPYEQYFGPGTRLTVT.